This T cell receptor (beta chain) was captured by sequencing in a study of control samples from healthy donors and cancer patients. TCRdb's table, derived via immunoSEQ multiplex PCR, lists solely in-frame clones and lacks some. The sample shows around 80,000 clones, 70% to 90% of them seen only once. The specimen sequenced was blood. The clonotype comes from a woman between 45 and 65 years old in good health.

CDR3: CAWRENTEAFF. In nucleotides, the CDR3 is TGTGCCTGGAGGGAAAACACTGAAGCTTTCTTT. V is TRBV30 and J is TRBJ1-1; no clear D. The CDR3 is made up of 11 amino acids. Germline V lookup: CDR1 GTSNPN, CDR2 SVGIG (reference sequence). V was trimmed by 3 bases and J by 2 bases, leaving 4 bases between them. The variable domain in full, with the rest retrieved from reference TRBV30 and TRBJ1-1, is SQTIHQWPATLVQPVGSPLSLECTVEGTSNPNLYWYRQAAGRGLQLLFYSVGIGQISSEVPQNLSASRPQDRQFILSSKKLLLSDSGFYLCAWRENTEAFFGQGTRLTVV.